The clone carrying this TCR beta chain has only a few counts. The sample is drawn from a study of T-cell memory formation after mild COVID-19. Study context: TCR clusters largely stayed donor specific.

This CDR3 is 15 amino acids long. Germline loops: CDR1 SGHVS, CDR2 FQNEAQ. Losses at the gene ends were 4 bases for V and 5 bases for J; bases not matched to a gene: 7. TCRdb independently ran MiXCR on the 5' RACE reads; one entry per CDR3 protein. The sample includes roughly 300,000 distinct CDR3 sequences, roughly 15% of them seen just once. This TCR derives from a young man who had mild COVID-19 (a few samples of this study predate the infection). Cell type and time point are not known. The sample taken for sequencing was PBMCs or a T cell subset sorted from them (not recorded which). The rearrangement links TRBV7-8 to TRBJ2-5, with 10 bases that match TRBD2. The CDR3 region has the DNA TGTGCCAGCAGCTCGATCCCGGGACTAGCGGAGACCCAGTACTTC. This translates into CASSSIPGLAETQYF. Looking up the rest from reference TRBV7-8 and TRBJ2-5 gives the full variable domain: GAGVSQSPRYKVAKRGQDVALRCDPISGHVSLFWYQQALGQGPEFLTYFQNEAQLDKSGLPSDRFFAERPEGSVSTLKIQRTQQEDSAVYLCASSSIPGLAETQYFGPGTRLLVL.